The clone carrying this T cell receptor (beta chain) was counted a few times. Its antigen is not known. This sample is drawn from a study of cytotoxic CD8 clonotypes in ibrutinib-treated CLL. Findings and caveats of the study: The study found public clonotypes uncommon, contracting or stable on treatment. Researchers report that baseline clonality outpaced age-matched healthy donors and tracked circulating CD8+ T-cell counts. At progression, clonality fell back toward baseline after rising at ibrutinib response.

Data came from immunoSEQ multiplex PCR; TCRdb stores just in-frame clones and leaves some out. The sample lists some 140,000 clones; 79% were seen once. The CDR3 runs 14 residues. Germline CDR1 reads SGHNT; CDR2 reads YYREEE (reference sequence). With 3 bases clipped from V and 5 bases from J, the junction kept 7 bases outside the gene matches. The chain links TRBV5-4 to TRBJ1-2; 7 nucleotides align to TRBD1. The source is a human donor with chronic lymphocytic leukemia. This specimen was PBMCs, taken after 12 months of ibrutinib treatment. As DNA, the CDR3 is TGTGCCAGCAGCTCCCCCGGGACAGCTTATGGCTACACCTTC. This sequence encodes CASSSPGTAYGYTF.